The present T cell receptor beta chain was sequenced within a study of cytomegalovirus exposure and HLA in healthy donors. Study-wide background: A data release that came early held roughly 80 million unique TCRs from HLA-typed donors.

The donors, nominally healthy at sampling, likely had unrecorded immune exposures. Remarks on this clone: The antigen remains unidentified.

The study, taken as a whole, reports: Earlier analysis yielded a pattern in which most TCR beta V segments were productive about 90% or about 30% of the time. The authors later found HLA-associated TCR beta chains more clonally expanded than equally common others.

The PCR made use of 60 Vbeta and 13 Jbeta primers. TCRdb's copy holds only in-frame clones and misses some; the assay was immunoSEQ multiplex PCR. The sample lists about 230,000 clones, 70% to 90% occurring once. The CDR3 extends over 16 amino acids. Looked up from germline, CDR1 is MNHNY and CDR2 is SVGAGI (reference sequence). Trimming removed 0 bases at V and 9 bases at J, with 18 bases between. The receptor was derived from a human donor in good health. The rearrangement uses TRBV6-6 and TRBJ2-1, with D possibly matching TRBD1 (6 bases). The sample consisted of PBMCs. CDR3 nucleotides: TGTGCCAGCAGTTACTCGACGTCAGGGAGAGGGGGTGAGCAGTTCTTC. Protein product: CASSYSTSGRGGEQFF.